This T cell receptor beta chain was captured by sequencing in a study of shared clonotypes between healthy human individuals. Broader study findings: Clonotypes shared by all four sorted-subset donors had higher generation probabilities than non-shared clonotypes.

Generated by immunoSEQ multiplex PCR, the TCRdb table keeps only in-frame clones and is missing some. The profile shows under 2.5 million clones, roughly 90% of them singletons. From germline, CDR1 is SGHDN and CDR2 FVKESK. J was trimmed by 6 bases and V by 0 bases; bases with no gene match: 5. The CDR3 sequence is 15 residues long. This clone was found once. Its antigen remains unidentified. The V and J genes are TRBV14 and TRBJ2-1, with 7 positions matching TRBD2. The sequence came from a man aged 18 to 29 in good health. Some clones in this sample may be carry-over from other donors' samples. The sequencing input was naive CD4+ T cells from PBMCs. Subset defined: CD45RA+ positively selected. The CDR3 sequence is CASSQDHSGGNEQFF. In nucleotides, the CDR3 is TGTGCCAGCAGCCAAGATCATTCGGGGGGCAATGAGCAGTTCTTC.